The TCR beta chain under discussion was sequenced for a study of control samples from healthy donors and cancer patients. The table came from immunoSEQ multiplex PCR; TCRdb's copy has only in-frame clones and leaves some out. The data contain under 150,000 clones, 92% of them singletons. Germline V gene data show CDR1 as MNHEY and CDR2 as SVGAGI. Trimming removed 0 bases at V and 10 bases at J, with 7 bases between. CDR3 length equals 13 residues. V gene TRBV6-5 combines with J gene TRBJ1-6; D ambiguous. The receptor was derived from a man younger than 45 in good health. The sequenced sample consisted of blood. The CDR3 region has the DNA TGTGCCAGCAGTTACTCCGTGAGGTCACCCCTCCACTTT. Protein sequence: CASSYSVRSPLHF.